This TCR beta chain was sequenced during a study of T-cell reconstitution after alpha-beta-depleted transplantation in children. Molecular barcoding with unique molecular identifiers was used for the TCRbeta library. One entry per CDR3 protein results from TCRdb running MiXCR on the PCR reads. This sample has approximately 300,000 distinct CDR3 sequences, with about 9.9% found just once. Findings and limits, study-wide: Diversity of TCRbeta at day 60 was high in some patients, arising from surviving recipient T cells and thymic progenitors.

This clonotype has a count of ten or more. The target antigen is unknown. The specimen comprised peripheral blood, sampled 180 days after TCRalphabeta/CD19-depleted stem cell transplant. The TCR sequence derives from a male patient aged 2-15 years who had a stem cell transplant for chronic granulomatous disease, so the T cells may come from the graft donor.

CDR3 bases: TGTGCCAGCAGTTATCCTCCGGCCGGGACCGGGGAGCTGTTTTTT. It encodes CASSYPPAGTGELFF. The chain recombines TRBV6-5 with TRBJ2-2; D remains unclear. V was trimmed by 3 bases and J by 5 bases, leaving 13 bases between them. Germline V gene sequence: CDR1 MNHEY, CDR2 SVGAGI. The CDR3 has 15 residues.